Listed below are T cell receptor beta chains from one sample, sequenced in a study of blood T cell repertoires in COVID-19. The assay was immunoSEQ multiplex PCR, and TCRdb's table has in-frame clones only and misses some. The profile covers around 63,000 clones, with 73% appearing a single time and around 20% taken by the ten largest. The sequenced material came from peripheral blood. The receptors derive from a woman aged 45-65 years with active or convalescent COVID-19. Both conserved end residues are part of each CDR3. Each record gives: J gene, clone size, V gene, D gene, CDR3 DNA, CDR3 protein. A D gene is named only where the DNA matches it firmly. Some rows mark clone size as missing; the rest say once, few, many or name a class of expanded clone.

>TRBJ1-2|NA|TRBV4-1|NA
TGCGCCAGCAGCCAAGAGGTGAGGGCGACTAACTATGGCTACACCTTC
CASSQEVRATNYGYTF
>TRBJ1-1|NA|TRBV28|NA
TGTGCCAGCAGTTTAGGGGCAATCCGAGGTGAAGCTTTCTTT
CASSLGAIRGEAFF
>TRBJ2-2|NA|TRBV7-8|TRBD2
TGTGCCAGCAGCATCGGACTAGCGGACACCGGGGAGCTGTTTTTT
CASSIGLADTGELFF
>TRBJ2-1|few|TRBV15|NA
TGTGCCACCCAGATTACCGGGATGAGATTCGGTGAGCAGTTCTTC
CATQITGMRFGEQFF
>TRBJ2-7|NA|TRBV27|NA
TGTGCCAGCAGTGTGGGAGTTGGGCCCTCCTACGAGCAGTACTTC
CASSVGVGPSYEQYF
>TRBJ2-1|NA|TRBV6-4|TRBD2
TGTGCCAGGACCATGGGACTAGCGGCAAGCTCCTACAATGAGCAGTTCTTC
CARTMGLAASSYNEQFF
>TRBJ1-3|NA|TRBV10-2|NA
TGCGCCAGCAGTGAGTCGGTCAACTTAAACACCATATATTTT
CASSESVNLNTIYF
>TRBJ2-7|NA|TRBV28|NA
TGTGCCAGCAGTTTAAAGGGCCTTGGGGAGCTCGGCGAGCAGTACTTC
CASSLKGLGELGEQYF
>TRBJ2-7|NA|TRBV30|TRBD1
TGTGCCTGGAGTGTATGGGACAGGGTAGGATACGAGCAGTACTTC
CAWSVWDRVGYEQYF
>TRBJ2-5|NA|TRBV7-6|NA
TGTGCCAGCAGCTTAGTCGGTCAAGAGACCCAGTACTTC
CASSLVGQETQYF
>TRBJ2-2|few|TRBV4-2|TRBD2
TGTGCCAGCAGTCTCACAGCGGGAGGGGACCCTGGGGAGCTGTTTTTT
CASSLTAGGDPGELFF
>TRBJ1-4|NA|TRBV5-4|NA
TGTGCCAGCAGCTTGGTCCCAGGGGAGAAACTGTTTTTT
CASSLVPGEKLFF
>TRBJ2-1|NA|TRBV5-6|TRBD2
TGTGCCAGCAGCTTGCAAGCGGGAAAGTACAATGAGCAGTTCTTC
CASSLQAGKYNEQFF
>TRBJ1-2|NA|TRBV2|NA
TGTGCCAGCAGTGAAGCGCTCGTGGGGCGACTCTATGGCTACACCTTC
CASSEALVGRLYGYTF
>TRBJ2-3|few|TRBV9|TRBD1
TGTGCCAGCAGCGTATCCGGGACAGGGACAGATACGCAGTATTTT
CASSVSGTGTDTQYF
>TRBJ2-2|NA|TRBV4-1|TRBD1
TGCGCCAGCAGCCAAGAGGGGACAGGGCACACCGGGGAGCTGTTTTTT
CASSQEGTGHTGELFF
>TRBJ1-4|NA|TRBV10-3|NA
TGTGCCATCAGTGAGTCGGGGCCGACAACTAATGAAAAACTGTTTTTT
CAISESGPTTNEKLFF
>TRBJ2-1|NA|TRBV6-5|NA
TGTGCCAGCAGGCTAGGTGACCTGAGGAATGAGCAGTTCTTC
CASRLGDLRNEQFF
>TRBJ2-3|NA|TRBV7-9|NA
TGTGCCATCCAGATAGATACGCAGTATTTT
CAIQIDTQYF
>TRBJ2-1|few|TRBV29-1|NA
TGCAGCGTTTTAACAGGAATCTCCAATGAGCAGTTCTTC
CSVLTGISNEQFF
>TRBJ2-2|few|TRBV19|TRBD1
TGTGCCAGTACCCCTCGGGGACAGGGTCGTCCCGGGGAGCTGTTTTTT
CASTPRGQGRPGELFF
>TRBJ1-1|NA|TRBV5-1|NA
TGCGCCAGCAGCTCCCTAACGGCCCGGAGGACTGAAGCTTTCTTT
CASSSLTARRTEAFF
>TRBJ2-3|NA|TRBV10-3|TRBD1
TGTGCCACCGGACAGGGAACTTCCACAGATACGCAGTATTTT
CATGQGTSTDTQYF
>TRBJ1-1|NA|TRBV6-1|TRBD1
TGTGCCAGCAGTCCACAGGGGACCGAAGCTTTCTTT
CASSPQGTEAFF
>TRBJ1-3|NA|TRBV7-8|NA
TGTGCCAGCAGCTGGACTGGACGGAGCTCTGGAAACACCATATATTTT
CASSWTGRSSGNTIYF
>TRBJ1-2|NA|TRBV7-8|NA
TGTGCCAGCAGCCCGGGAGGGGGGCGGGGTGGCTACACCTTC
CASSPGGGRGGYTF
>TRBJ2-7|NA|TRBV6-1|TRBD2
TGTGCCAGCAGTGTGTACCCTTCAACAGGGACCGGGACTAGCCTCTACGAGCAGTACTTC
CASSVYPSTGTGTSLYEQYF
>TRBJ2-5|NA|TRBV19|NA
TGTGCCAGTAGTTGGGTTTCAGGGGATCAAGAGACCCAGTACTTC
CASSWVSGDQETQYF
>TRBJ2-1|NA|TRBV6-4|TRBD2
TGTGCCAGCAGTGACTTCTATCTAGCGGGAGTCTACAATGAGCAGTTCTTC
CASSDFYLAGVYNEQFF
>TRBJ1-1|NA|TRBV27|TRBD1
TGTGCCAGCAGTTCGAACAGGGGGCACACTGAAGCTTTCTTT
CASSSNRGHTEAFF
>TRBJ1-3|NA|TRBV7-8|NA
TGTGCCAGCAGCTTAGGGGCAGGGGATATATTCTCTGGAAACACCATATATTTT
CASSLGAGDIFSGNTIYF
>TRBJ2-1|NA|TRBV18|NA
TGTGCCAGCTCACCACCGCTCTCTCAGGGGCCCTACAATGAGCAGTTCTTC
CASSPPLSQGPYNEQFF
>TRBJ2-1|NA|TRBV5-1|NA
TGCGCCAGCAGTGCCAACAGTGTCTACAATGAGCAGTTCTTC
CASSANSVYNEQFF
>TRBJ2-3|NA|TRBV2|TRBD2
TGTGCCAGCAGTGAAATGAGCGGGAGTGTAACAGATACGCAGTATTTT
CASSEMSGSVTDTQYF
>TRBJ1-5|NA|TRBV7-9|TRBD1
TGTGCCAGCAGCCGGGACAGCCCTTATCAGCCCCAGCATTTT
CASSRDSPYQPQHF
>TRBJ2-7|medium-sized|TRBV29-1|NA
TGCAGCGTTCAGTCGCAGTCGTCCTACGAGCAGTACTTC
CSVQSQSSYEQYF
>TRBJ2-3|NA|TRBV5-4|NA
TGTGCCAGCAGCTCGATACTAGCAGATACGCAGTATTTT
CASSSILADTQYF
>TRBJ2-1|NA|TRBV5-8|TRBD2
TGTGCCAGCAGCTTGGTAGCGGGAGCGTACAATGAGCAGTTCTTC
CASSLVAGAYNEQFF
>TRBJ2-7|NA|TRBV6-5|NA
TGTGCCAGCAAGGGGCCGAACTACGAGCAGTACTTC
CASKGPNYEQYF
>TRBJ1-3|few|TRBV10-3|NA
TGTGCCATCAGCCCCATGGGACTGGCCTCTGGAAACACCATATATTTT
CAISPMGLASGNTIYF
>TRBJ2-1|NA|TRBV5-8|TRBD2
TGTGCCAGCAGCTTGGCCTCTACTAGCGGGAGAAGAATTGAGCAGTTCTTC
CASSLASTSGRRIEQFF
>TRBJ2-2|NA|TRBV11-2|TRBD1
TGTGCCAGCAGTTCTTCCGGGACAGGGGCCACCGGGGAGCTGTTTTTT
CASSSSGTGATGELFF
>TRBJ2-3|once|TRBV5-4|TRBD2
TGTGCCAGCAGCCCCGGGACTAGCGGGAGCTTTGGTAGCACAGATACGCAGTATTTT
CASSPGTSGSFGSTDTQYF
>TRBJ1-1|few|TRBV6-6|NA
TGTGCCAGCAGTTACTCGGTTGAGGTCGGCACTGAAGCTTTCTTT
CASSYSVEVGTEAFF
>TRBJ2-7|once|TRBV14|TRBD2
TGTGCCAGCAGCCATGGAGCGGGAGGTAACTCCTACGAGCAGTACTTC
CASSHGAGGNSYEQYF